This T cell receptor beta chain originates from a study of beta chain features in type 1 diabetes. Study overall: Sorted cells, some 110 million in number, were examined across all samples.

Trimming removed 4 bases at V and 1 base at J, with 5 bases between. From germline, CDR1 is SGHDT and CDR2 YYEEEE. The CDR3 totals 13 residues. Whole-study results and caveats: There was a moderate but significant shortening of TCRB CDR3s in all four CD4+ subsets of Type 1 diabetes patients.

Investigators reverse transcribed all isolated RNA, so they sequenced expressed TCRB transcripts. This table comes from immunoSEQ multiplex PCR, and its TCRdb copy is limited to in-frame clones, with some not included. Found here are around 250,000 clones, 20% of them singletons; the top ten hold 0.028%. One heparinised blood draw, averaging about 120 mL, came from each donor. Sorting of CD4+ naive, central memory, regulatory and stem cell-like memory cells was performed via CD45RO/CCR7/CD25/CD127/CD95/CD27. There are a few counts of this clone. Its matching antigen is unknown. Other nucleotide sequences in the sample specify the same CDR3.

The rearrangement joins TRBV5-6 to TRBJ2-2, with D maybe TRBD1 (5 bases). The clonotype was recovered from a woman between 40 and 50 years old with type 1 diabetes. Specimen: naive CD4+ T cells from blood. The CDR3 DNA reads as TGTGCCAGCAGCGGACAGAACACCGGGGAGCTGTTTTTT. The encoded protein is CASSGQNTGELFF.